Presented here are 32 T cell receptor beta chains from one specimen sequenced in a study of shared clonotypes between healthy human individuals. Measured with immunoSEQ multiplex PCR; TCRdb has only the in-frame clones, and not every one. The table includes 950,000 to 1,100,000 clones, around 76% detected once. The sequencing sample was made of memory CD4+ T cells sorted from blood. The subset was: CD45RA-negative fraction. The source is a man younger than 30 in good health.

Note on this clone: The sample carries other DNA sequences with the same CDR3. The chain employs TRBV5-1 and TRBJ1-5; D is unresolved. CDR1 and CDR2 (germline): SGHRS, YFSETQ. The ends were cut back, 0 bases at V and 5 bases at J, with 6 bases in the middle. The CDR3 runs to 13 residues. CDR3 sequence reads: CASSLEGYQPQHF. DNA for the CDR3: TGCGCCAGCAGCTTGGAGGGTTATCAGCCCCAGCATTTT.

Written as DNA, the CDR3 is TGTGCCTGCGTATGGGGAGGGAACACTGAAGCTTTCTTT. Translation: CACVWGGNTEAFF. The chain recombines TRBV30 with TRBJ1-1; no reliable D call. This CDR3 region has 13 residues. Deletions cut 6 bases from V and 1 base from J, with 12 bases between. CDR1 and CDR2 from the germline V gene are GTSNPN and SVGIG (reference sequence).

The chain combines TRBV4-3 with TRBJ1-6; D is uncertain. Germline CDR1 reads LGHNA; CDR2 reads YSLEER. The CDR3 is 14 amino acids. V was pared by 6 bases and J by 8 bases, with 14 bases between. CDR3 nucleotides: TGCGCCAGCAGTAGAGCCTACCCCGATTCACCCCTCCACTTT. This sequence encodes CASSRAYPDSPLHF.

This clone was seen more than once but under ten times. This chain links TRBV7-2 with TRBJ2-1, with 7 bases that match TRBD2. From germline, CDR1 is SGHTA and CDR2 FQGNSA. The CDR3 has 13 residues. V was pared by 6 bases and J by 6 bases, with 5 bases of the junction left unmatched. CDR3 coding DNA: TGTGCCAGCAGATCAGCGGGGTCCAATGAGCAGTTCTTC. This codes for CASRSAGSNEQFF.

Concerning this clone itself: The junction departs from germline at one end; a sequencing error may be responsible. The chain links TRBV6-1 to TRBJ2-3, with D tentatively TRBD1 or TRBD2 (5 bases each). Germline values: CDR1 MNHNS, CDR2 SASEGT. CDR3 length: 15 residues. In nucleotides, the CDR3 is TGTGCCAGCAGTGAAATTACCGGGGCCCCCATAAGGCAGTGTTTT. It codes for CASSEITGAPIRQCF.

The chain employs TRBV6-1 and TRBJ1-6; no definite D call. V lost 4 bases and J 6 bases, leaving 16 bases between the germline ends. This CDR3 spans 16 amino acids. The germline gives CDR1 MNHNS, CDR2 SASEGT. CDR3: CASSARRVSSNSPLHF. Written as DNA, the CDR3 is TGTGCCAGCAGTGCGAGGCGGGTGTCAAGTAATTCACCCCTCCACTTT.

This clone was recorded only once. This chain connects TRBV27 to TRBJ2-7; the D gene could be TRBD1 or TRBD2 (5 bases each). V was shortened by 5 bases and J by 0 bases, with 11 bases between the two germline ends. Per germline, CDR1 MNHEY and CDR2 SMNVEV (reference sequence). This CDR3 has 14 amino acids. CDR3 DNA sequence: TGTGCCAGCAGTACCTCGGGGCACTCCTACGAGCAGTACTTC. The encoded protein is CASSTSGHSYEQYF.

The gene calls are TRBV6-5 and TRBJ1-3; D remains ambiguous. V was trimmed by 10 bases and J by 4 bases, leaving 8 bases between them. The CDR3 runs to 11 residues. Germline V gene lookup returns CDR1 MNHEY and CDR2 SVGAGI. CDR3 loop: CATISGNTIYF. The CDR3 DNA reads as TGTGCCACCATAAGCGGAAACACCATATATTTT.

The chain uses TRBV6-1 and TRBJ1-5; possible D gene TRBD1, 6 bases. Germline values: CDR1 MNHNS, CDR2 SASEGT. Trimming left V 6 bases short and J 5 bases short, with 11 bases between. CDR3 length: 13 residues. The CDR3 loop reads CASRGDTYQPQHF. CDR3 coding DNA: TGTGCCAGCAGAGGGGACACATATCAGCCCCAGCATTTT.

CDR3 nucleotide sequence: TGTGCCTGGAGTATACAGGGCCAGGAACTGTTTTTT. This sequence encodes CAWSIQGQELFF. The chain links TRBV30 to TRBJ1-4; perhaps TRBD1 as D (6 bases). The V end was cut by 2 bases, the J end by 12 bases, with 13 bases between. The CDR3 covers 12 residues. The V gene's germline CDR1 is GTSNPN and CDR2 SVGIG (reference sequence). Drawing the rest from reference TRBV30 and TRBJ1-4, the complete variable domain is SQTIHQWPATLVQPVGSPLSLECTVEGTSNPNLYWYRQAAGRGLQLLFYSVGIGQISSEVPQNLSASRPQDRQFILSSKKLLLSDSGFYLCAWSIQGQELFFGSGTQLSVL.

About this clone: A much larger clone lies one base from this, so it may be a read error. The chain carries TRBV13 and TRBJ1-1; no reliable D call. V lost 2 bases and J 2 bases, leaving 0 bases between the germline ends. Germline V gives CDR1 PRHDT, CDR2 FYEKMQ (reference sequence). This CDR3 spans 11 amino acids. The CDR3 DNA reads TGTGCCAGCAGCTTAAACACTGAAGCTTTCTTT. Translated, it gives CASSLNTEAFF.

The CDR3 loop reads CASSAPGLRTDTQYF. The CDR3 DNA sequence: TGTGCCAGCAGCGCCCCTGGACTCCGCACAGATACGCAGTATTTT. V gene TRBV9 combines with J gene TRBJ2-3; tentative D call: TRBD2 (5 bases). The CDR3 consists of 15 residues. The V gene's germline CDR1 is SGDLS and CDR2 YYNGEE. V was pared by 3 bases and J by 1 base, with 12 bases between.

V usage is TRBV6-6 and J usage is TRBJ2-3; 8 bases align to TRBD1. V dropped 8 bases and J dropped 5; count of bases not matched to a gene: 9. This CDR3 region has 14 residues. From germline, CDR1 is MNHNY and CDR2 SVGAGI (reference sequence). Written as DNA, the CDR3 is TGTGCCAGCGCCTTGGGACAGGCGGTAGATACGCAGTATTTT. The encoded protein is CASALGQAVDTQYF.

The chain couples TRBV5-4 to TRBJ2-2; D tentatively fits TRBD1 or TRBD2 (5 bases each). The CDR3 contains 16 residues. Germline loops: CDR1 SGHNT, CDR2 YYREEE (reference sequence). The V and J ends lost 0 bases and 0 bases respectively, with 9 bases between them. CDR3 region: CASSLGGRANTGELFF. Written as DNA, the CDR3 is TGTGCCAGCAGCTTGGGGGGACGAGCGAACACCGGGGAGCTGTTTTTT.

This clone has more than one count but fewer than ten. CDR3 protein: CASRDRGPYEQYF. The DNA of the CDR3 is TGTGCCAGCAGGGACAGGGGGCCCTACGAGCAGTACTTC. The V call is TRBV11-2, the J call TRBJ2-7; 11 positions agree with TRBD1. The CDR3 covers 13 residues. The V gene's germline CDR1 is SGHAT and CDR2 FQNNGV. Germline trimming cut 6 bases from V and 2 bases from J; bases unmatched to any gene: 0.

The chain has TRBV11-2 and TRBJ2-1; 8 positions agree with TRBD2. The trim removed 1 base at V and 5 bases at J, leaving 4 bases unmatched. The germline V gene has CDR1 SGHAT and CDR2 FQNNGV. This CDR3 is 15 amino acids long. CDR3 sequence: CASSLAGRAHNEQFF. CDR3 nucleotide sequence: TGTGCCAGCAGCTTAGCCGGGAGGGCCCACAATGAGCAGTTCTTC.

This clone was seen just once. The chain couples TRBV6-6 to TRBJ1-2; D perhaps matches TRBD1 (6 bases). The CDR3 contains 12 residues. V shed 7 bases and J shed 5 bases, with 11 bases lying between them. Germline CDR1 reads MNHNY; CDR2 reads SVGAGI (reference sequence). The CDR3 region has the DNA TGTGCCAGCACCCCAAGGGGGTATGGCTACACCTTC. Translated, it gives CASTPRGYGYTF.

The chain is built from TRBV2 and TRBJ2-3, with TRBD2 identical over 10 bases. Germline V gene sequence: CDR1 SNHLY, CDR2 FYNNEI. The CDR3 contains 15 residues. The J segment lost 1 base and the V segment lost 4 bases, leaving 2 bases of the junction unmatched. CDR3 in DNA: TGTGCCAGCAGTGGGACTAGCGGCCGCACAGATACGCAGTATTTT. It specifies CASSGTSGRTDTQYF.

Concerning this clone itself: A read error is likely, as this CDR3 ends without the conserved phenylalanine or tryptophan. Because the CDR3's place on the DNA is in doubt, the DNA is left out and the CDR3 is given as listed by TCRdb. The J gene is TRBJ2-3, the V gene TRBV2; the listed D gene, TRBD2, was not tested against the DNA. The CDR3 is 16 amino acids in total, end residues counted. Germline V gives CDR1 SNHLY, CDR2 FYNNEI. The CDR3 here is CASSPQAASGSARDAA.

The chain has TRBV30 and TRBJ1-2, with D possibly matching TRBD1 (5 bases). Per the germline V gene, CDR1 is GTSNPN and CDR2 is SVGIG (reference sequence). The CDR3 length is 13 residues. V gave up 0 bases and J gave up 5 bases, with 10 bases separating them. CDR3 sequence (DNA): TGTGCCTGGAGTGTTGAGGGGTGGTATGGCTACACCTTC. This translates into CAWSVEGWYGYTF.

This rearrangement joins TRBV7-2 to TRBJ2-1, with D perhaps TRBD1 (5 bases). Germline lookup yields CDR1 SGHTA and CDR2 FQGNSA. The germline V and J ends were trimmed by 4 bases and 4 bases, with 17 bases remaining between them. The CDR3 has 16 residues. This CDR3 is CASSSRQGSFYNEQFF. CDR3 nucleotide sequence: TGTGCCAGCAGCTCGCGGCAGGGAAGTTTTTACAATGAGCAGTTCTTC.

The chain employs TRBV28 and TRBJ2-7; possible D gene TRBD2, 6 bases. The CDR3 extends over 15 amino acids. With 5 bases removed from V and 2 bases from J, the gap between germline ends came to 16 bases. Germline CDR1 reads MDHEN; CDR2 reads SYDVKM. The chain's CDR3 is CASSGGGVGTYEQYF. The CDR3 coding sequence is TGTGCCAGCAGTGGAGGCGGGGTCGGTACCTACGAGCAGTACTTC.

This clone is a singleton in its sample. The chain couples TRBV6-5 to TRBJ2-1; 7 bases match TRBD2. Germline V lookup: CDR1 MNHEY, CDR2 SVGAGI. V lost 0 bases and J lost 4; bases outside the gene matches: 6. The CDR3 sequence is 16 residues long. CDR3 region: CASSYSWSSGYNEQFF. In nucleotides, the CDR3 is TGTGCCAGCAGTTACTCGTGGTCTAGCGGTTACAATGAGCAGTTCTTC.

V gene TRBV6-5 combines with J gene TRBJ2-7; D is ambiguous. With 3 bases removed from V and 4 bases from J, the gap between germline ends came to 7 bases. CDR1 and CDR2 (germline): MNHEY, SVGAGI. The CDR3 spans 12 residues. CDR3 region: CASSYPSYEQYF. As DNA, the CDR3 is TGTGCCAGCAGTTATCCGTCTTACGAGCAGTACTTC.

This clone was detected once. The V gene is TRBV5-1, the J gene TRBJ1-3, with D uncertain. V lost 0 bases to trimming and J lost 0 bases, with 7 bases between them. This CDR3 is 15 amino acids long. Germline values: CDR1 SGHRS, CDR2 YFSETQ. CDR3 coding DNA: TGCGCCAGCAGCTTGGTGGGCAGCTCTGGAAACACCATATATTTT. Residues: CASSLVGSSGNTIYF.

V usage is TRBV5-1 and J usage is TRBJ2-7; TRBD1 aligns across 11 bases. CDR1 and CDR2 from the germline V gene are SGHRS and YFSETQ. The CDR3 has 17 residues. V shed 2 bases, J shed 2 bases, and the junction held 9 bases outside the gene matches. The CDR3 loop is CASSLRDRGIIPYEQYF. CDR3 nucleotide sequence: TGCGCCAGCAGCTTACGGGACAGGGGGATTATTCCCTACGAGCAGTACTTC.

The rearrangement links TRBV6-5 to TRBJ1-1; D is possibly TRBD1 (6 bases). The V gene lost 4 bases and the J gene lost 6 bases, with 21 bases spanning the gap. Germline V gene sequence: CDR1 MNHEY, CDR2 SVGAGI. The CDR3 is 16 amino acids. This CDR3 reads CASSFSWGGERSEAFF. The CDR3 DNA reads TGTGCCAGCAGTTTTTCTTGGGGGGGCGAGCGGTCTGAAGCTTTCTTT.

The chain couples TRBV28 to TRBJ1-5, with 7 bases matching TRBD1. This CDR3 contains 13 residues. Germline V gives CDR1 MDHEN, CDR2 SYDVKM. Trimming at V came to 7 bases and at J to 2 bases, leaving 2 bases not matched to a gene. The DNA of the CDR3 is TGTGCCAGCACCACAGGGGGCAATCAGCCCCAGCATTTT. Protein sequence: CASTTGGNQPQHF.

The chain couples TRBV11-2 to TRBJ2-7, with D perhaps matching TRBD2 (6 bases). V was clipped by 0 bases and J by 2 bases, with 14 bases between them. CDR3 length: 16 residues. CDR1 is SGHAT and CDR2 is FQNNGV in the germline V gene. CDR3 residues: CASSLEGGAITYEQYF. CDR3 in DNA: TGTGCCAGCAGCTTAGAGGGGGGAGCCATTACCTACGAGCAGTACTTC.

V and J are TRBV7-9 and TRBJ2-1, with no clear D. The V gene's germline CDR1 is SEHNR and CDR2 FQNEAQ (reference sequence). The CDR3 is 13 amino acids. V was trimmed by 6 bases and J by 12 bases, leaving 18 bases between them. The CDR3 loop is CASRRHALDRQFF. The CDR3 coding sequence is TGTGCCAGCAGACGGCACGCCCTGGATCGGCAGTTCTTC.

This clone was detected only a few times. The same CDR3 arises from other DNA sequences in this sample as well. The rearrangement uses TRBV5-1 and TRBJ1-3; D remains unclear. Trimming took off 2 bases at V and 0 bases at J, with 6 bases between the two ends. CDR3 length: 14 amino acids. Germline lookup yields CDR1 SGHRS and CDR2 YFSETQ. The chain's CDR3 is CASSLGSSGNTIYF. CDR3 in DNA: TGCGCCAGCAGCTTAGGTAGCTCTGGAAACACCATATATTTT.

V and J are TRBV6-1 and TRBJ2-6; D gene ambiguous. The CDR3 totals 15 residues. The germline V gene has CDR1 MNHNS and CDR2 SASEGT. The V end was cut by 6 bases, the J end by 1 base, with 10 bases between. CDR3 DNA: TGTGCCAGCAGCGTTTACGGATCTGGGGCCAACGTCCTGACTTTC. This sequence encodes CASSVYGSGANVLTF.